This T cell receptor (beta chain) is drawn from a study of T cells after yellow fever vaccination. This clonotype came up many times. TCRdb ran MiXCR on the 5' RACE reads and lists one entry per CDR3 protein. The sample carries roughly 190,000 distinct CDR3 sequences, 11% recorded once. Unmatched junction bases numbered 18, after V lost 7 bases and J lost 0 bases. The CDR3 has 20 residues. The germline gives CDR1 SGHTA, CDR2 FQGNSA. The sequence derives from a man between 18 and 35 years old who received the YFV17D yellow fever vaccine. The chain joins TRBV7-2 to TRBJ2-6, with 7 bases that match TRBD1. The sample here was CD8+ T cells sorted from PBMCs, taken 15 days after the yellow fever booster vaccination. The CDR3 DNA is TGTGCCAGCATCGGAGGCAGTTACGGGACAGCCATCTCTGGGGCCAACGTCCTGACTTTC. Amino acid sequence: CASIGGSYGTAISGANVLTF.